These 32 T cell receptor beta chains were all obtained from the same sample, sequenced in a study of T cell responses to AZD1222 COVID-19 vaccine. Produced via immunoSEQ multiplex PCR; TCRdb's table is partial and in-frame only. The sample holds roughly 150,000 clones; 90% to 95% are singletons and the top ten take around 2%. The source material was peripheral blood, sampled on day 0 of AZD1222 vaccination. The receptors were gathered from an adult in good health.

The V and J genes are TRBV7-8 and TRBJ2-7, with TRBD1 identical over 10 bases. V was clipped by 5 bases and J by 7 bases; unmatched bases: 8. In germline, CDR1 is SGHVS, CDR2 FQNEAQ. CDR3 length: 14 residues. This CDR3 is CASSLDRGVGEQYF. CDR3 coding DNA: TGTGCCAGCAGCCTGGACAGGGGGGTGGGGGAGCAGTACTTC.

J is TRBJ1-1 and V is TRBV5-1, with a weak D call TRBD1 (6 bases). The CDR3 sequence is 15 residues long. The germline gives CDR1 SGHRS, CDR2 YFSETQ. The ends were cut back, 0 bases at V and 1 base at J, with 10 bases in the middle. CDR3 coding DNA: TGCGCCAGCAGCTTGGAAGGGGGAAGGAACACTGAAGCTTTCTTT. Translation: CASSLEGGRNTEAFF.

This clone occurred once. The rearrangement joins TRBV11-3 to TRBJ2-7, with 9 nucleotides matching TRBD1. Germline loops: CDR1 SGHNT, CDR2 YENEEA. V was pared by 5 bases and J by 7 bases, with 9 bases of the junction left unmatched. The CDR3 consists of 14 residues. Written as DNA, the CDR3 is TGTGCCAGCAGCCCGAAACAGGGGGCGCGGGAGCAGTACTTC. This codes for CASSPKQGAREQYF.

This chain uses TRBV5-1 with TRBJ2-5; 7 bases fit TRBD2. The germline V gene encodes CDR1 SGHRS and CDR2 YFSETQ. Trimming removed 3 bases from V and 4 bases from J; junction bases left unmatched: 15. The CDR3 covers 17 residues. The CDR3 here is CASSWPGGLGRRETQYF. CDR3 nucleotide sequence: TGCGCCAGCAGCTGGCCCGGAGGGCTCGGGAGGAGAGAGACCCAGTACTTC.

The chain has TRBV28 and TRBJ2-2; tentatively, D is TRBD1 (5 bases). There are 13 residues in the CDR3. Germline CDR1 is MDHEN and CDR2 is SYDVKM. Trimming took 8 bases from V and 3 from J, leaving 10 bases between them. The CDR3: CASDQGDTGELFF. CDR3 DNA sequence: TGTGCCAGCGACCAGGGCGACACCGGGGAGCTGTTTTTT.

The CDR3: CASSEAPGVVVKQFF. The CDR3 DNA sequence: TGTGCCAGCAGTGAAGCCCCAGGGGTAGTTGTAAAGCAGTTCTTC. V gene TRBV2 combines with J gene TRBJ2-1, with a possible D match to TRBD1 (6 bases). Germline V gene sequence: CDR1 SNHLY, CDR2 FYNNEI. The CDR3 contains 15 residues. Trimming shortened V by 0 bases and J by 11 bases, and 17 bases separated the two germline ends.

This chain links TRBV28 with TRBJ2-5; the D gene is possibly TRBD2 (5 bases). The CDR3 sequence is 13 residues long. Germline assignment: CDR1 MDHEN and CDR2 SYDVKM. Trimming took 5 bases from V and 4 from J, leaving 11 bases between them. Here the CDR3 reads CASSGGPGETQYF. In DNA, the CDR3 is TGTGCCAGCAGTGGCGGGCCTGGAGAGACCCAGTACTTC.

The chain uses TRBV5-1 and TRBJ1-1; perhaps TRBD1 as D (6 bases). Trimming shortened V by 0 bases and J by 0 bases, and 15 bases separated the two germline ends. This CDR3 has 17 amino acids. Germline CDR1 reads SGHRS; CDR2 reads YFSETQ. The CDR3: CASSLGANTGMNTEAFF. The CDR3 coding sequence is TGCGCCAGCAGCTTGGGGGCCAACACAGGGATGAACACTGAAGCTTTCTTT.

CDR3 sequence reads: CASSSTGQPTGSEQYF. The CDR3 nucleotides read TGCGCCAGCAGCTCGACGGGACAGCCAACGGGGTCCGAGCAGTACTTC. The chain has TRBV5-1 and TRBJ2-7, with 7 bases that match TRBD1. Per the germline V gene, CDR1 is SGHRS and CDR2 is YFSETQ. The trim removed 3 bases at V and 6 bases at J, leaving 15 bases unmatched. The length of the CDR3 is 16 residues.

V and J are TRBV7-9 and TRBJ2-7; maybe TRBD2 (6 bases). V lost 3 bases and J 7 bases, leaving 19 bases between the germline ends. Germline CDR1 and CDR2: SEHNR and FQNEAQ (reference sequence). The CDR3 is 15 amino acids. The DNA of the CDR3 is TGTGCCAGCAGCTTCTTAGGATCGGGAGCGGGTGAGCAGTACTTC. Its protein is CASSFLGSGAGEQYF.

This clone was recorded once. The chain is built from TRBV6-5 and TRBJ1-6; no firm D call. The CDR3 length is 14 residues. V shed 0 bases and J shed 9 bases, with 9 bases lying between them. Germline-derived CDR1 and CDR2 are MNHEY and SVGAGI. CDR3: CASSYSAQGSPLHF. CDR3 in DNA: TGTGCCAGCAGTTACTCGGCCCAAGGTTCACCCCTCCACTTT.

The V and J genes are TRBV29-1 and TRBJ1-1, with D hard to call. There are 13 residues in the CDR3. The ends were cut back, 4 bases at V and 0 bases at J, with 9 bases in the middle. Per germline, CDR1 SQVTM and CDR2 ANQGSEA. The CDR3 bases are TGCAGCGTTGTACCAGACCTGAACACTGAAGCTTTCTTT. Protein: CSVVPDLNTEAFF.

CDR3 in amino acids: CASSGIGSLGEQYF. CDR3 DNA: TGTGCCAGCAGTGGGATCGGGAGCTTGGGTGAGCAGTACTTC. The chain employs TRBV2 and TRBJ2-7; possible D gene TRBD2, 6 bases. The ends were cut back, 4 bases at V and 7 bases at J, with 17 bases in the middle. Germline CDR1 and CDR2: SNHLY and FYNNEI. The CDR3 consists of 14 residues.

V gene TRBV7-2 combines with J gene TRBJ1-6, with D hard to call. Trimming stripped 4 bases from V and 0 bases from J, with 10 bases between. Germline V gene sequence: CDR1 SGHTA, CDR2 FQGNSA. The CDR3 runs 16 residues. This CDR3 reads CASSSSASSYNSPLHF. The CDR3 nucleotides are TGTGCCAGCAGCTCTTCAGCGAGCTCCTATAATTCACCCCTCCACTTT.

The chain carries TRBV11-2 and TRBJ1-4, with D perhaps TRBD1 (6 bases). Per the germline V gene, CDR1 is SGHAT and CDR2 is FQNNGV. The length of the CDR3 is 14 residues. The V end lost 7 bases, the J end lost 7 bases, and 16 bases lay between the germline ends. The chain's CDR3 is CASTPRAGAEKLFF. In nucleotides, the CDR3 is TGTGCCAGCACCCCTCGGGCAGGGGCTGAAAAACTGTTTTTT.

The V and J genes are TRBV10-1 and TRBJ2-3; 14 positions match TRBD2. V was clipped by 4 bases and J by 4 bases; unmatched bases: 1. The CDR3 runs 15 residues. Germline assignment: CDR1 WNHNN and CDR2 SYGVQD (reference sequence). This CDR3 reads CASSGTSGGSDTQYF. CDR3 sequence (DNA): TGCGCCAGCAGTGGGACTAGCGGGGGGTCAGATACGCAGTATTTT.

The chain employs TRBV9 and TRBJ1-6; no reliable D call. Trimming stripped 3 bases from V and 0 bases from J, with 16 bases between. There are 18 residues in the CDR3. Germline CDR1 SGDLS, CDR2 YYNGEE. CDR3 coding DNA: TGTGCCAGCAGCGCAGACATTCCATCGAGCTCCTATAATTCACCCCTCCACTTT. Translation gives CASSADIPSSSYNSPLHF.

This chain joins TRBV6-4 and TRBJ1-3; 8 bases line up with TRBD1. Per germline, CDR1 MRHNA and CDR2 SNTAGT. V lost 6 bases, J lost 2 bases, and 6 bases stayed unmatched. This CDR3 spans 15 amino acids. The DNA for the CDR3 is TGTGCCAGCAGGACCCCGGACAGGGCTGGAAACACCATATATTTT. Residues: CASRTPDRAGNTIYF.

This rearrangement joins TRBV6-1 to TRBJ2-7, with 10 bases identical to TRBD2. The CDR3 spans 18 residues. The V and J ends lost 4 bases and 6 bases, in that order; junction bases with no gene match: 18. CDR1 is MNHNS and CDR2 is SASEGT in the germline V gene. CDR3 DNA sequence: TGTGCCAGCAGTGGGCCGGTAGGACTAGCGGCTAATCACGTCGAGCAGTACTTC. Residues: CASSGPVGLAANHVEQYF.

The chain links TRBV7-8 to TRBJ1-3, with 10 bases fitting TRBD1. This CDR3 is built from 16 residues. Trimming removed 5 bases from V and 3 bases from J; junction bases left unmatched: 7. Germline CDR1 SGHVS, CDR2 FQNEAQ. The CDR3 protein is CASSRQGAIGGNTIYF. CDR3 nucleotides: TGTGCCAGCAGCCGACAGGGGGCGATTGGTGGAAACACCATATATTTT. The entire variable domain, with the rest obtained from reference TRBV7-8 and TRBJ1-3, is as follows: GAGVSQSPRYKVAKRGQDVALRCDPISGHVSLFWYQQALGQGPEFLTYFQNEAQLDKSGLPSDRFFAERPEGSVSTLKIQRTQQEDSAVYLCASSRQGAIGGNTIYFGEGSWLTVV.

The rearrangement uses TRBV4-3 and TRBJ1-6; D might be TRBD1 (6 bases). The V and J ends lost 5 bases and 6 bases respectively, with 14 bases between them. The CDR3 loop spans 15 amino acids. Germline V gene data show CDR1 as LGHNA and CDR2 as YSLEER. DNA for the CDR3: TGCGCCAGCAGCAGGGACACCGGGAGTAATTCACCCCTCCACTTT. Protein sequence: CASSRDTGSNSPLHF.

This clone was counted once. The chain uses TRBV18 and TRBJ1-2, with unresolved D. V lost 10 bases, J lost 7 bases, and 31 bases lay in between. Per germline, CDR1 KGHSH and CDR2 LQKENI. The CDR3 is 17 amino acids. CDR3 residues: CAIPWGMGSLHLCGYTF. As DNA, the CDR3 is TGTGCCATCCCTTGGGGTATGGGATCCCTACACTTATGTGGCTACACCTTC.

The gene calls are TRBV11-2 and TRBJ1-1; TRBD1 aligns across 8 bases. The CDR3 is made up of 13 amino acids. The V gene's germline CDR1 is SGHAT and CDR2 FQNNGV. After removal of 5 bases from V and 6 bases from J, the junction contained 5 bases not matched to a gene. The CDR3 coding sequence is TGTGCCAGCAGCCAAGACAGGGGCCCTGAAGCTTTCTTT. This codes for CASSQDRGPEAFF.

The rearrangement joins TRBV6-2 or TRBV6-3 to TRBJ1-5, with TRBD1 as a possible D gene (6 bases). CDR1 and CDR2 (germline): MNHEY, SVGEGT. The CDR3 consists of 13 residues. V dropped 5 bases and J dropped 6 bases, with 11 bases sitting between them. DNA of the CDR3: TGTGCCAGCAGTACAGGGTTCGGTCAGCCCCAGCATTTT. Translation gives CASSTGFGQPQHF.

The chain employs TRBV10-2 and TRBJ1-1; tentative D call: TRBD1 (6 bases). CDR3 length equals 12 residues. Germline CDR1 is WSHSY and CDR2 is SAAADI. Trimming removed 7 bases from V and 7 bases from J, with 13 bases in between. This CDR3 is CASTRTEREAFF. CDR3 sequence (DNA): TGCGCCAGCACCCGGACAGAACGTGAAGCTTTCTTT.

V usage is TRBV10-3 and J usage is TRBJ2-7, with D unresolved. V gave up 0 bases and J gave up 2 bases, with 23 bases separating them. There are 19 residues in the CDR3. Germline V gene data show CDR1 as ENHRY and CDR2 as SYGVKD. CDR3 protein: CAISESTATHSRRPYEQYF. DNA of the CDR3: TGTGCCATCAGTGAGTCGACGGCTACCCACTCTAGACGCCCCTACGAGCAGTACTTC.

CDR3 loop: CASSPRGLRMSNQPQHF. In nucleotides, the CDR3 is TGTGCCAGCAGCCCCAGGGGATTACGCATGAGCAATCAGCCCCAGCATTTT. The chain combines TRBV7-2 with TRBJ1-5; TRBD1 is a possible D gene (6 bases). Trimming stripped 5 bases from V and 1 base from J, with 18 bases between. The germline CDR1 and CDR2 sequences are SGHTA and FQGNSA. This CDR3 spans 17 amino acids.

The chain couples TRBV29-1 to TRBJ1-4; D call uncertain. This CDR3 has 13 residues. V lost 4 bases and J lost 5, with 11 bases in between. CDR1 is SQVTM, CDR2 ANQGSEA, per germline. In DNA, the CDR3 is TGCAGCGTTGGGTTTGGGAGGAATGAAAAACTGTTTTTT. Protein product: CSVGFGRNEKLFF.

The rearrangement joins TRBV3-1 (or the pseudogene TRBV3-2) to TRBJ2-7; TRBD2 agrees at 11 bases. The CDR3 has 15 amino acids. Trimming removed 1 base from V and 9 bases from J; junction bases left unmatched: 8. CDR1 is LGHDT, CDR2 YNNKEL, per germline (reference sequence). For the CDR3, the DNA is TGTGCCAGCAGCCAAGCGGGACTAGCGGAGACAGGGCAGTACTTC. It encodes CASSQAGLAETGQYF.

The gene calls are TRBV7-2 and TRBJ1-2; 9 bases fit TRBD1. The CDR3 has 14 residues. Germline trimming cut 4 bases from V and 5 bases from J; bases unmatched to any gene: 5. Germline V CDR1 and CDR2: SGHTA, FQGNSA. The CDR3 nucleotides read TGTGCCAGCAGCTCCGGGACAGGGAGTTATGGCTACACCTTC. Protein product: CASSSGTGSYGYTF.

This chain links TRBV11-3 with TRBJ1-1; possible D gene TRBD1, 5 bases. Germline lookup yields CDR1 SGHNT and CDR2 YENEEA. CDR3 length: 14 residues. Trimming removed 5 bases from V and 4 bases from J, with 14 bases in between. CDR3 protein: CASSPRGGATEAFF. CDR3 bases: TGTGCCAGCAGCCCCCGGGGTGGGGCCACTGAAGCTTTCTTT.

The chain joins TRBV11-3 to TRBJ2-1; perhaps TRBD2 as D (6 bases). Germline lookup yields CDR1 SGHNT and CDR2 YENEEA. CDR3 length equals 15 residues. Trimming stripped 5 bases from V and 6 bases from J, with 17 bases between. The CDR3 nucleotides are TGTGCCAGCAGCCGCGGGACTCTACCCCTCAATGAGCAGTTCTTC. Residues: CASSRGTLPLNEQFF.